This T cell receptor (beta chain) was captured by sequencing in a study of T cells in Graves' hyperthyroidism and ophthalmopathy. This clonotype was seen a handful of times. Germline V gene data show CDR1 as MGHRA and CDR2 as YSYEKL. V was shortened by 3 bases and J by 5 bases, with 20 bases between the two germline ends. The CDR3 extends over 17 amino acids. Amplified regions were TCR beta CDR3 sequences from RNA transcripts. The TCR CDR3 was amplified in a first-round RT-PCR using the HTBI primer set. One entry per CDR3 protein, called by TCRdb with MiXCR from the multiplex PCR reads. The table includes approximately 700,000 distinct CDR3 sequences, roughly 15% detected once.

The chain links TRBV4-1 to TRBJ1-5; D unclear. This clonotype originated in a man aged 18 to 35 with Graves' hyperthyroidism. Sequenced: blood. CDR3 protein: CASSQAWVGNRDQPQHF. The CDR3 bases are TGCGCCAGCAGCCAGGCCTGGGTGGGGAATAGGGATCAGCCCCAGCATTTT.